This T cell receptor (beta chain) derives from a study of blood T cell repertoires in COVID-19. Study information: Samples taken during acute and convalescent COVID-19 were collected in the United States, Italy and Spain. The analysed material was cDNA or gDNA that came from T cells, B-cell-depleted T cells, or PBMCs.

CDR3 length: 17 residues. Germline CDR1 is MNHEY and CDR2 is SVGEGT. With 6 bases clipped from V and 3 bases from J, the junction kept 13 bases outside the gene matches. This clone was recorded once. Authors' methods: Reference gene primer amplification yielded estimated nucleated cell counts. The table came from immunoSEQ multiplex PCR; TCRdb's copy has only in-frame clones and leaves some out. D and trimming come from the DNA, and the V and J calls and clone size come from that table. The sample gives about 240,000 clones, 82% of which show up once; about 4.8% is in the top ten. The receptor was derived from a woman aged 65 to 85 with acute or convalescent COVID-19. What was sequenced was peripheral blood. The chain links TRBV6-2 or TRBV6-3 to TRBJ2-1, with 8 nucleotides matching TRBD1. DNA of the CDR3: TGTGCCAGCAGCGTACACGAGACAGGGGCCGTCTACAATGAGCAGTTCTTC. Protein: CASSVHETGAVYNEQFF.